The present entry profiles one T cell receptor beta chain with its context. These data originate in a study of T-cell memory formation after mild COVID-19. One entry per CDR3 protein, called by TCRdb with MiXCR from the 5' RACE reads. The table has a few hundred thousand distinct CDR3 sequences, around 10% seen once; the top ten hold 22%. Sequencing was carried out using PBMCs or a T cell subset sorted from them (not recorded which). The origin of this receptor is a young man who had mild COVID-19 (a few samples of this study predate the infection). Cell type and time point are not known.

CDR3 bases: TGTGCCAGCAGCCTACGACAGGGTGGAGAGACCCAGTACTTC. Translating it yields CASSLRQGGETQYF. The chain couples TRBV7-9 to TRBJ2-5, with 7 nucleotides matching TRBD1. The germline V gene encodes CDR1 SEHNR and CDR2 FQNEAQ (reference sequence). The J segment lost 4 bases and the V segment lost 5 bases, leaving 7 bases of the junction unmatched. The CDR3 totals 14 residues. Full variable domain (rest looked up from reference TRBV7-9 and TRBJ2-5): DTGVSQNPRHKITKRGQNVTFRCDPISEHNRLYWYRQTLGQGPEFLTYFQNEAQLEKSRLLSDRFSAERPKGSFSTLEIQRTEQGDSAMYLCASSLRQGGETQYFGPGTRLLVL.